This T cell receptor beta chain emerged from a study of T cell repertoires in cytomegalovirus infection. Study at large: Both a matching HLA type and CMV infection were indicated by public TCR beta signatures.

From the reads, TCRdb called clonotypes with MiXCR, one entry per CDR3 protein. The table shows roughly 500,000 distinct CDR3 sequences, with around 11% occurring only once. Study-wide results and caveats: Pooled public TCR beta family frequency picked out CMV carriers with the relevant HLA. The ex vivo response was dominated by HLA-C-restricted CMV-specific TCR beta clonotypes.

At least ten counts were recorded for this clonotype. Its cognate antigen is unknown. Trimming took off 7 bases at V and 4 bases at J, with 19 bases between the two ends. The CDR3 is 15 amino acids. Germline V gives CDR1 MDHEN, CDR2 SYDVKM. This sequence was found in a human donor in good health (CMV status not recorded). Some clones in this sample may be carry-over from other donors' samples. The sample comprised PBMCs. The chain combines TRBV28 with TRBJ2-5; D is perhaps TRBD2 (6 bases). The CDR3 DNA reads TGTGCCAGCAATGCCCTAGGAGGGGTGATAGAGACCCAGTACTTC. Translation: CASNALGGVIETQYF.